This T cell receptor beta chain was retrieved from a study of early T cells in non-severe SARS-CoV-2 infection. The wider study: RNA in bulk from unsorted whole blood was sequenced, and chains were unpaired.

CDR1 is SEHNR, CDR2 FQNEAQ, per germline (reference sequence). CDR3 length equals 14 residues. V lost 5 bases and J lost 6, with 17 bases in between. The protocol attached unique molecular identifiers to individual cDNA molecules. TCRdb re-derived calls from the 5' RACE reads in MiXCR, one entry per CDR3 protein. Here the sample spans about 26,000 distinct CDR3 sequences, around 5.5% being singletons. This clonotype was sampled from an adult who was a healthcare worker with PCR-confirmed SARS-CoV-2 infection or an uninfected control (not recorded which). The chain employs TRBV7-9 and TRBJ2-7; possible D gene TRBD2, 5 bases. Sequenced sample: whole blood. CDR3 nucleotide sequence: TGTGCCAGCAGCCAAGCTAGCCGGCTTGGCGAGCAGTACTTC. It specifies CASSQASRLGEQYF.